Listed here are 9 T cell receptor beta chains from one sample, sequenced in a study of blood T cell repertoires in COVID-19. The table came from immunoSEQ multiplex PCR; TCRdb's copy has only in-frame clones and leaves some out. The sample consists of 300,000 to 400,000 clones, 70% to 90% of them appearing once. Material: peripheral blood. These receptors came from a woman in her forties or fifties who had recovered from COVID-19.

The rearrangement joins TRBV4-3 to TRBJ1-1, with D uncertain. CDR3 length equals 16 residues. V was trimmed by 1 base and J by 3 bases, leaving 15 bases between them. Germline loops: CDR1 LGHNA, CDR2 YSLEER. CDR3 sequence (DNA): TGCGCCAGCAGCCAAGTTATTCGGGTAAAGGACACTGAAGCTTTCTTT. This gives the protein CASSQVIRVKDTEAFF.

This clone was counted once. The chain recombines TRBV7-2 with TRBJ2-1; 13 bases match TRBD2. V was pared by 5 bases and J by 7 bases, with 5 bases of the junction left unmatched. The CDR3 has 15 residues. In germline, CDR1 is SGHTA, CDR2 FQGNSA. The CDR3 DNA follows: TGTGCCAGCAGCAGACTAGCGGGAGGCCTTAATGAGCAGTTCTTC. It codes for CASSRLAGGLNEQFF.

V is TRBV7-2 and J is TRBJ1-1; D call uncertain. Trimming stripped 10 bases from V and 1 base from J, with 16 bases between. The CDR3 totals 14 residues. Germline-derived CDR1 and CDR2 are SGHTA and FQGNSA. The CDR3 sequence: CATREGATNTEAFF. CDR3 DNA sequence: TGTGCCACCCGGGAGGGAGCGACGAACACTGAAGCTTTCTTT. Variable domain in full (rest from reference TRBV7-2 and TRBJ1-1): GAGVSQSPSNKVTEKGKDVELRCDPISGHTALYWYRQSLGQGLEFLIYFQGNSAPDKSGLPSDRFSAERTGGSVSTLTIQRTQQEDSAVYLCATREGATNTEAFFGQGTRLTVV.

The chain has TRBV7-2 and TRBJ2-1, with D perhaps TRBD2 (5 bases). Trimming left V 4 bases short and J 0 bases short, with 13 bases between. The CDR3 totals 16 residues. Germline CDR1 and CDR2: SGHTA and FQGNSA. CDR3 protein: CASSSRGIRSYNEQFF. The CDR3 bases are TGTGCCAGCAGCTCTCGGGGTATTCGCTCCTACAATGAGCAGTTCTTC.

The chain uses TRBV28 and TRBJ1-2; D ambiguous. Germline V gene data show CDR1 as MDHEN and CDR2 as SYDVKM. V was shortened by 0 bases and J by 5 bases, with 10 bases between the two germline ends. The CDR3 covers 14 residues. The CDR3, as DNA: TGTGCCAGCAGTTTATGGGCGGAACCGTATGGCTACACCTTC. Protein sequence: CASSLWAEPYGYTF.

V and J are TRBV11-2 and TRBJ1-1; D not certain. V shed 5 bases and J shed 1 base, with 17 bases lying between them. The CDR3 has 16 residues. Germline assignment: CDR1 SGHAT and CDR2 FQNNGV. CDR3: CASSRVVNAENTEAFF. CDR3 sequence (DNA): TGTGCCAGCAGCCGCGTAGTTAATGCGGAGAACACTGAAGCTTTCTTT.

This sequence joins TRBV3-1 (or the pseudogene TRBV3-2) and TRBJ1-1; D gene ambiguous. Germline V gives CDR1 LGHDT, CDR2 YNNKEL (reference sequence). Trimming cost V 1 base and J 3 bases, with 3 bases left between them. The CDR3 runs to 12 residues. This CDR3 is CASSQVYTEAFF. CDR3 in DNA: TGTGCCAGCAGCCAAGTATACACTGAAGCTTTCTTT.

This clone was seen a handful of times. The rearrangement links TRBV3-1 (or the pseudogene TRBV3-2) to TRBJ2-7; the D is unclear. Germline-derived CDR1 and CDR2 are LGHDT and YNNKEL (reference sequence). V lost 1 base, J lost 3 bases, and 10 bases lay in between. The CDR3 spans 14 residues. DNA of the CDR3: TGTGCCAGCAGCCAAGGAAGACTGAGCTACGAGCAGTACTTC. Residues: CASSQGRLSYEQYF.

The V and J genes are TRBV12-3 or TRBV12-4 and TRBJ1-4; D is ambiguous. V was clipped by 1 base and J by 5 bases, with 5 bases between them. This CDR3 has 13 amino acids. DNA for the CDR3: TGTGCCAGCAGTTTAGGGGCGAATGAAAAACTGTTTTTT. This encodes CASSLGANEKLFF.